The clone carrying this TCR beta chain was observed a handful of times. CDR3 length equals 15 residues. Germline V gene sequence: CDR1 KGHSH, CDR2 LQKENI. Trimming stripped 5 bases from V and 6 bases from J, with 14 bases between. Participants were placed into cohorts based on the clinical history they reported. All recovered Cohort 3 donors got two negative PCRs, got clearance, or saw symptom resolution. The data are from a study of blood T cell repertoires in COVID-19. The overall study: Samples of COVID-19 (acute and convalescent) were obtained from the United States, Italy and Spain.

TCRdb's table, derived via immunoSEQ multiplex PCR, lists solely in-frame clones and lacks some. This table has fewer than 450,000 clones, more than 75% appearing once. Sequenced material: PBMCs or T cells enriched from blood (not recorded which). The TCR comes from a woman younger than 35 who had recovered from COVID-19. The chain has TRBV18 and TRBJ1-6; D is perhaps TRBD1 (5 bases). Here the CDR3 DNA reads TGTGCCAGCTCAGACAGAAAAAGGCCTAATTCACCCCTCCACTTT. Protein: CASSDRKRPNSPLHF. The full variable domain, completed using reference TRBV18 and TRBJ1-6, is NAGVMQNPRHLVRRRGQEARLRCSPMKGHSHVYWYRQLPEEGLKFMVYLQKENIIDESGMPKERFSAEFPKEGPSILRIQQVVRGDSAAYFCASSDRKRPNSPLHFGNGTRLTVT.